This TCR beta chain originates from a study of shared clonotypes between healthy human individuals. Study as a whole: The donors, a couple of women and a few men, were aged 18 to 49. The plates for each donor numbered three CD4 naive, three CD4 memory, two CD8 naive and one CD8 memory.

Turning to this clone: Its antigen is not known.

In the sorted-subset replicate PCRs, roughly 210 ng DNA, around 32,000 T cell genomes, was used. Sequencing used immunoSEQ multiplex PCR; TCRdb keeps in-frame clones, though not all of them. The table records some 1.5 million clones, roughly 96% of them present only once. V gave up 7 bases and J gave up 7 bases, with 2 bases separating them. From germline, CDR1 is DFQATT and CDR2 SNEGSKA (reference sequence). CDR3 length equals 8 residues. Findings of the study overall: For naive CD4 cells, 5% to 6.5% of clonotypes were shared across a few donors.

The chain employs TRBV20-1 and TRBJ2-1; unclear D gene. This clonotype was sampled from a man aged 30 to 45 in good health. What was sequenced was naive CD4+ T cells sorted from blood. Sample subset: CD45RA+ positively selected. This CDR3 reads CSGNEQFF. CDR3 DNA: TGCAGTGGTAATGAGCAGTTCTTC.